This TCR beta chain stems from a study of CD8+ T cells in alopecia areata (dated by TCRdb to 2017 to 2018). About the full investigation: Treated patients were enrolled in an open-label pilot trial of oral tofacitinib at 5 to 10 mg twice daily for moderate-to-severe alopecia areata. Patients stayed on tofacitinib for 6 to 18 months and then had 6 months of follow-up off drug so that delayed response and recurrence could be assessed. The SALT score, which quantifies the percentage of affected scalp surface area, was used to measure disease severity in treated patients. High-throughput TCRbeta sequencing was used to examine T cell clonal expansion in alopecia areata in both the C3H/HeJ mouse model and human patients. Human TCRbeta sequencing covered scalp tissue and sorted CD4+ and CD8+ peripheral blood T cells from patchy and totalis/universalis alopecia areata patients and healthy controls. Biopsies were taken from tofacitinib-treated patients at baseline and at 4 and 24 weeks of treatment, and a later scalp biopsy was taken in several of the tofacitinib-treated patients. Clonality in the scalp was compared among normal scalp (n=4), patchy alopecia areata scalp (n=8), and alopecia totalis/universalis scalp (n=8). The RNA source kit depended on sample type: the PAXgene miRNA kit for fixed scalp, the miRNeasy kit for PBMCs, and the RNeasy kit for mouse skin. TCRbeta CDR3 regions were amplified by immunoSEQ multiplex PCR using 35 Vbeta forward and 13 Jbeta reverse primers.

Library generation was performed with the immunoSEQ multiplex PCR assay. RNA was extracted from all samples and reverse transcribed into cDNA as template for TCR sequencing. First-strand cDNA was synthesized with SuperScript III using a 2:1 mix of oligo-dT and random hexamers. A synthetic immune receptor repertoire was used to measure amplification bias, and any remaining bias was corrected computationally. The original pipeline was this. Raw reads were preprocessed for error removal, and CDR3 was defined according to IMGT conventions as running from the conserved cysteine to phenylalanine. Clonality was calculated as 1 minus Shannon entropy normalized by log2 of the number of productive unique TCRs. Scalp TCRbeta sequences were cross-referenced with sorted blood CD4 and CD8 repertoires so that the CD4 or CD8 identity of scalp clones could be inferred. TCRdb took over this immuneACCESS table, retaining in-frame rearrangements with V and J assigned. Such tables are incomplete; in checked studies, under half of the missing clones stem from an unresolved V gene, and the remainder is unexplained. From that table come the V and J calls and clone size; the DNA was used to work out D and trimming. In this sample the table shows 110,000 or so clones, roughly 60% of which occur a single time. The ten most abundant clones make up roughly 30% of the sample.

What the study reported, not specific to this receptor: Many expanded lesional clones persisted in scalp and blood during tofacitinib treatment, which may partly explain relapse after stopping treatment. Higher clonality and more expanded CD8+ clones were observed in lesional scalp than in normal scalp, particularly in alopecia totalis/universalis, a finding suggestive of antigenic drive. Tofacitinib significantly lowered scalp clonality and the number of expanded CD8+ clones among the top 100 scalp clones. TCR sequences shared between patients were less clear than in mice, possibly partly because of HLA diversity in the patient population. Because the treated cohort was small and had just a single nonresponder, larger studies are needed to establish links between baseline CD8+ expansion and response. Resident alphabeta T cells in normal human skin are also sequenced, complicating scalp TCR repertoire analysis, unlike mouse skin dominated by gammadelta T cells.

Via the germline V gene (reference sequence), CDR1 is SEHNR and CDR2 FQNEAQ. The CDR3 covers 13 residues, taking in both the cysteine and the phenylalanine. This entry keeps only the CDR3 DNA: 39 bases, framed from base 1. Relative to germline, V is 6 bases shorter and J is 8 bases shorter, with 16 bases between their ends. Concerning this clone itself: There is no known antigen for this receptor. No clone much larger than this one lies a single base away; base qualities are absent.

Per the publication, the time point label means: around 29 days on oral tofacitinib. The treatment or condition label corresponds to: oral pan-JAK inhibitor, 5-10 mg twice daily. Lesional scalp punch biopsies and peripheral blood were collected from alopecia areata patients. PBMCs were isolated by density centrifugation and stained for CD3, CD4 and CD8, and CD4+ and CD8+ T cells were sorted on a FACSAria. Recombination connected TRBV7-9 to TRBJ1-2; a tentative D match to TRBD1 spans 5 bases. The material was CD8+ T cells sorted from blood, obtained at week 4, from a patient treated with tofacitinib. The clonotype was recovered from a human donor with alopecia areata. The nucleotide sequence is TGTGCCAGCAGTCCCCTCGTGGGGCGCGGCTACACCTTC. The resulting protein is CASSPLVGRGYTF.